In this sample, the clone carrying this T cell receptor (beta chain) turned up a few times. Antigen unknown. MiXCR, applied by TCRdb to the 5' RACE reads, yields one record per CDR3 protein. The sample comprises roughly 580,000 distinct CDR3 sequences, roughly 18% of which are singletons, and 12% rests with the top ten. This sample was taken from a study of T-cell memory formation after mild COVID-19. General study results and limits: Memory from before infection featured some responding clones, which suggests cross-reactive memory joined. Proof of SARS-CoV-2 specificity was absent for the second-wave clones that crested on day 37.

CDR1 is SGHTA and CDR2 is FQGTGA in the germline V gene. V was trimmed by 4 bases and J by 5 bases, leaving 15 bases between them. This CDR3 contains 15 residues. V and J are TRBV7-3 and TRBJ1-5, with a possible D match to TRBD1 (6 bases). The receptor comes from an adult woman who had mild COVID-19 (a few samples of this study predate the infection). Cell type and time point are not known. The sample consisted of PBMCs or a T cell subset sorted from them (not recorded which). This CDR3 reads CASSSQGGLDQPQHF. CDR3 sequence (DNA): TGTGCCAGCAGCTCACAGGGAGGGCTTGATCAGCCCCAGCATTTT. The full variable domain, completed using reference TRBV7-3 and TRBJ1-5, is GAGVSQTPSNKVTEKGKYVELRCDPISGHTALYWYRQSLGQGPEFLIYFQGTGAADDSGLPNDRFFAVRPEGSVSTLKIQRTERGDSAVYLCASSSQGGLDQPQHFGDGTRLSIL.